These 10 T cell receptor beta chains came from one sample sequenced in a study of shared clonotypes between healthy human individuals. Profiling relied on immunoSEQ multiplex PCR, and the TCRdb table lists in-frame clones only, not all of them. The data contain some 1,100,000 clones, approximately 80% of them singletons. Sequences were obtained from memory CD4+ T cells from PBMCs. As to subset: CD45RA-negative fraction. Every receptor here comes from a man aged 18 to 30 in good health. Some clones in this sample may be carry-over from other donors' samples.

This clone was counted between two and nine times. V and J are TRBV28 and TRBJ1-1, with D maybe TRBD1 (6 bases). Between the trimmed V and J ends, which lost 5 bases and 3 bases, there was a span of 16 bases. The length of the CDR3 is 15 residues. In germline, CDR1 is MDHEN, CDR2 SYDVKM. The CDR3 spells CASSPGGLRDTEAFF. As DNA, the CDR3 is TGTGCCAGCAGTCCGGGGGGGCTGAGGGACACTGAAGCTTTCTTT.

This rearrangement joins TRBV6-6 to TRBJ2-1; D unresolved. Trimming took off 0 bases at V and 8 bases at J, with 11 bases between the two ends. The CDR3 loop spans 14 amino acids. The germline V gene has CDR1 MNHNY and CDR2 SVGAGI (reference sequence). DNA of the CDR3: TGTGCCAGCAGTTACTCGCCGTTCCGCCATGAGCAGTTCTTC. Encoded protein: CASSYSPFRHEQFF.

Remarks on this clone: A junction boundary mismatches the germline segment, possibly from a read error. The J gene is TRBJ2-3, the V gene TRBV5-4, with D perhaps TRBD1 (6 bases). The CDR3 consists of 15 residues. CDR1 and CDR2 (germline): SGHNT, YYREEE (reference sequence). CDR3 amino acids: CASSPSRGSTNTQYF. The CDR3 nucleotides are TGTGCCAGCAGCCCCAGCAGGGGAAGCACAAATACGCAGTATTTT. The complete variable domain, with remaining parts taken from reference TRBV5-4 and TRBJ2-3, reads ETGVTQSPTHLIKTRGQQVTLRCSSQSGHNTVSWYQQALGQGPQFIFQYYREEENGRGNFPPRFSGLQFPNYSSELNVNALELDDSALYLCASSPSRGSTNTQYFGPGTRLTVL.

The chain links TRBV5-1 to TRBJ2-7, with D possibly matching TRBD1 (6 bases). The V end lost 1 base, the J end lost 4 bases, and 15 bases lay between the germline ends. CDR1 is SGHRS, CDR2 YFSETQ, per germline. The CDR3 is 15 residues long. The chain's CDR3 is CASSLIDRLSYEQYF. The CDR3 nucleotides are TGCGCCAGCAGCTTGATCGACAGGCTCTCTTACGAGCAGTACTTC.

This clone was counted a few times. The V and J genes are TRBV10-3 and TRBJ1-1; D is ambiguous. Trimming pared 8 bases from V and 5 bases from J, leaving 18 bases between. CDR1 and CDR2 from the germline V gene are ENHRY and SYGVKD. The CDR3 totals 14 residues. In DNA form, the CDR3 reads TGTGCCATCCGTGGTGCGGTTGTAGGGACTGAAGCTTTCTTT. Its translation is CAIRGAVVGTEAFF.

The CDR3 loop is CASRGQGYTGELFF. The CDR3 region has the DNA TGTGCCAGCAGAGGACAGGGTTACACCGGGGAGCTGTTTTTT. The gene calls are TRBV2 and TRBJ2-2; 8 nucleotides align to TRBD1. The CDR3 is 14 amino acids. Germline CDR1 is SNHLY and CDR2 is FYNNEI. J was trimmed by 3 bases and V by 6 bases; bases with no gene match: 3. The full variable domain, with the rest looked up from reference TRBV2 and TRBJ2-2, is EPEVTQTPSHQVTQMGQEVILRCVPISNHLYFYWYRQILGQKVEFLVSFYNNEISEKSEIFDDQFSVERPDGSNFTLKIRSTKLEDSAMYFCASRGQGYTGELFFGEGSRLTVL.

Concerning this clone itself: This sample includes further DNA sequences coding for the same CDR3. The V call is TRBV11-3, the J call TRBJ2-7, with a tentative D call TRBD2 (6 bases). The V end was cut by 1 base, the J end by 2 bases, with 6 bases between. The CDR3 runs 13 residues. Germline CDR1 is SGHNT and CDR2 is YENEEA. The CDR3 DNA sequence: TGTGCCAGCAGCTTAGGCGGGACCTACGAGCAGTACTTC. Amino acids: CASSLGGTYEQYF.

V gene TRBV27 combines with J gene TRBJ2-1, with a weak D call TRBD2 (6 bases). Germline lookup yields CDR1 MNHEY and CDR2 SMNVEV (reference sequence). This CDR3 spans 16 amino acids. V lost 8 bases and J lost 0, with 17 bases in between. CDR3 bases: TGTGCCAGCCGGGAGAGCCAGGCGGGCTCCTACAATGAGCAGTTCTTC. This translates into CASRESQAGSYNEQFF.

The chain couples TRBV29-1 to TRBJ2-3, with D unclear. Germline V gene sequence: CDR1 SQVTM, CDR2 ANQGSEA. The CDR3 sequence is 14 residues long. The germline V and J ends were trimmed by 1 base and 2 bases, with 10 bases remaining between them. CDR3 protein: CSVEGGGNTDTQYF. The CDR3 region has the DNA TGCAGCGTTGAAGGGGGTGGGAACACAGATACGCAGTATTTT.

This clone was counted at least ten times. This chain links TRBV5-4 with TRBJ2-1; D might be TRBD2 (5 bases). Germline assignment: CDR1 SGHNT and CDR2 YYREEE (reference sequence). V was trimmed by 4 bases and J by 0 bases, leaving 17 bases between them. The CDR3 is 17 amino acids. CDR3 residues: CASSPGEGRSSYNEQFF. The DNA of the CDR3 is TGTGCCAGCAGCCCCGGGGAAGGGAGAAGCTCCTACAATGAGCAGTTCTTC.